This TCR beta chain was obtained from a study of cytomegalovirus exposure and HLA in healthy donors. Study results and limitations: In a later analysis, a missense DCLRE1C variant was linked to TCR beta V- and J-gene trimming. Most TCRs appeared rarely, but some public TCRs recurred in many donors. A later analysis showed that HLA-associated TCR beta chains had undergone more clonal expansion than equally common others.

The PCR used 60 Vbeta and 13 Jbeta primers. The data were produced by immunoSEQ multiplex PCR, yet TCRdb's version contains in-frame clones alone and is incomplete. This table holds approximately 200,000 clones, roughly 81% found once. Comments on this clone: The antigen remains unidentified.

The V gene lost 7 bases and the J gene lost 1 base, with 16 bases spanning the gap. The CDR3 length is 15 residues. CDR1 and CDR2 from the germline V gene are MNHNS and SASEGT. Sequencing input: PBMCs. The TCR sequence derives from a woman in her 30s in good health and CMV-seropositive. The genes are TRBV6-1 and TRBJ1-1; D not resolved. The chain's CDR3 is CASTLINGGNTEAFF. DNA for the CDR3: TGTGCCAGCACTCTAATTAACGGTGGGAACACTGAAGCTTTCTTT.